One sample yielded the 2 T cell receptor beta chains listed below, sequenced in a study of T cells after yellow fever vaccination. In TCRdb, the 5' RACE reads were re-called with MiXCR into one record per CDR3 protein. The sample records about 580,000 distinct CDR3 sequences, about 15% being singletons. This specimen was PBMCs, taken 5 to 6 days after the first yellow fever vaccination. All receptors come from a man in his late teens or twenties who received the YFV17D yellow fever vaccine.

This clonotype was detected a few times. V and J are TRBV7-6 and TRBJ1-5; D is unclear. The germline gives CDR1 SGHVS, CDR2 FNYEAQ. V was pared by 5 bases and J by 4 bases, with 6 bases between. The CDR3 runs 12 residues. The CDR3 spells CASSQQNQPQHF. CDR3 nucleotides: TGTGCCAGCAGCCAACAAAATCAGCCCCAGCATTTT.

V usage is TRBV9 and J usage is TRBJ2-1; perhaps TRBD2 as D (6 bases). Germline assignment: CDR1 SGDLS and CDR2 YYNGEE. The CDR3 loop spans 17 amino acids. V was pared by 3 bases and J by 0 bases, with 16 bases between. The CDR3 sequence: CASSGGLGPSSYNEQFF. The CDR3 DNA sequence: TGTGCCAGCAGCGGGGGACTGGGTCCCAGCTCCTACAATGAGCAGTTCTTC.